This passage covers 23 T cell receptor beta chains from one sample sequenced in a study of blood T cell repertoires in COVID-19. Produced via immunoSEQ multiplex PCR; TCRdb's table is partial and in-frame only. Found here are 300,000 to 400,000 clones, approximately 91% of them singletons; the top ten hold about 6.7%. Sequencing input: peripheral blood. The receptors shown here come from a woman in her 70s with COVID-19, enrolled during active disease.

The V call is TRBV5-1, the J call TRBJ1-4; TRBD1 aligns across 8 bases. Germline V CDR1 and CDR2: SGHRS, YFSETQ. Trimming at V came to 4 bases and at J to 6 bases, leaving 5 bases not matched to a gene. The CDR3 is made up of 14 amino acids. The CDR3 DNA reads as TGCGCCAGCAGCACGACAGGGGCCGATGAAAAACTGTTTTTT. Translation: CASSTTGADEKLFF.

The rearrangement uses TRBV5-1 and TRBJ2-1, with D possibly being TRBD1 (5 bases). Trimming pared 0 bases from V and 7 bases from J, leaving 8 bases between. The CDR3 spans 13 residues. Germline CDR1 SGHRS, CDR2 YFSETQ. CDR3 in DNA: TGCGCCAGCAGCTTGGAATCAGGGAATGAGCAGTTCTTC. Translated: CASSLESGNEQFF.

The chain couples TRBV25-1 to TRBJ1-3; D possibly corresponds to TRBD1 (6 bases). With 6 bases removed from V and 1 base from J, the gap between germline ends came to 13 bases. Germline CDR1 MGHDK, CDR2 SYGVNS. The length of the CDR3 is 15 residues. CDR3: CASSSSTGSGNTIYF. The CDR3 nucleotides are TGTGCCAGCAGCAGCAGTACAGGGTCTGGAAACACCATATATTTT.

The chain combines TRBV25-1 with TRBJ1-2; 7 nucleotides agree with TRBD1. The J segment lost 3 bases and the V segment lost 3 bases, leaving 4 bases of the junction unmatched. CDR1 and CDR2 from the germline V gene are MGHDK and SYGVNS. The CDR3 is 14 residues long. CDR3 sequence reads: CASSDPDRYYGYTF. CDR3 sequence (DNA): TGTGCCAGCAGTGACCCGGACAGGTACTATGGCTACACCTTC.

V and J are TRBV6-1 and TRBJ1-6, with 7 bases fitting TRBD1. The V gene's germline CDR1 is MNHNS and CDR2 SASEGT. This CDR3 contains 16 residues. The junction had 11 bases not matched to a gene; V was cut back by 4 bases and J by 8 bases. CDR3 DNA sequence: TGTGCCAGCAGTGGGACTGGAGAGGGGGCAGATTCACCCCTCCACTTT. Protein sequence: CASSGTGEGADSPLHF.

V and J are TRBV7-2 and TRBJ1-6; 7 positions agree with TRBD1. Germline CDR1 reads SGHTA; CDR2 reads FQGNSA. There are 14 residues in the CDR3. V lost 3 bases and J lost 7; bases outside the gene matches: 3. CDR3 in DNA: TGTGCCAGCAGCTTGGGACAGCTGAATTCACCCCTCCACTTT. It codes for CASSLGQLNSPLHF.

The chain recombines TRBV5-1 with TRBJ1-6; 7 nucleotides align to TRBD1. With 4 bases clipped from V and 7 bases from J, the junction kept 8 bases outside the gene matches. The CDR3 runs to 15 residues. CDR1 and CDR2 from the germline V gene are SGHRS and YFSETQ. The CDR3 DNA reads TGCGCCAGCAGCGACGAACAGGGGCAGAATTCACCCCTCCACTTT. Amino acid sequence: CASSDEQGQNSPLHF.

The chain carries TRBV7-8 and TRBJ1-4; 7 bases align to TRBD1. Germline assignment: CDR1 SGHVS and CDR2 FQNEAQ. The trim removed 1 base at V and 4 bases at J, leaving 3 bases unmatched. This CDR3 contains 15 residues. The CDR3 DNA reads TGTGCCAGCAGCTTAGGTGGGACAGTTAATGAAAAACTGTTTTTT. Translated: CASSLGGTVNEKLFF.

This chain joins TRBV7-9 and TRBJ2-2; 11 bases align to TRBD2. The J segment lost 5 bases and the V segment lost 1 base, leaving 6 bases of the junction unmatched. Germline lookup yields CDR1 SEHNR and CDR2 FQNEAQ (reference sequence). The CDR3 runs 17 residues. The CDR3 nucleotides are TGTGCCAGCAGCTTAGGGAGACTAGCGGGGACGACCGGGGAGCTGTTTTTT. Translated, it gives CASSLGRLAGTTGELFF.

The chain couples TRBV29-1 to TRBJ1-2; 10 bases map to TRBD1. V was clipped by 7 bases and J by 4 bases; unmatched bases: 6. CDR3 length: 13 amino acids. The V gene's germline CDR1 is SQVTM and CDR2 ANQGSEA. The chain's CDR3 is CSAGQGDIYGYTF. CDR3 nucleotides: TGCAGCGCTGGACAGGGGGATATCTATGGCTACACCTTC.

V usage is TRBV7-2 and J usage is TRBJ2-3; 8 positions agree with TRBD1. This CDR3 spans 14 amino acids. V dropped 7 bases and J dropped 0; count of bases not matched to a gene: 3. The germline V gene encodes CDR1 SGHTA and CDR2 FQGNSA. The CDR3 DNA follows: TGTGCCAGCAAGGACAGGGCTAGCACAGATACGCAGTATTTT. Its translation: CASKDRASTDTQYF.

This clone was observed once. This sequence joins TRBV6-2 or TRBV6-3 and TRBJ1-1; the D gene is possibly TRBD1 (5 bases). Germline V gene sequence: CDR1 MNHEY, CDR2 SVGEGT. V was shortened by 1 base and J by 2 bases, with 17 bases between the two germline ends. The CDR3 extends over 17 amino acids. The CDR3 here is CASSYYPLWTQNTEAFF. In DNA, the CDR3 is TGTGCCAGCAGTTACTATCCTCTGTGGACACAAAACACTGAAGCTTTCTTT.

The rearrangement links TRBV19 to TRBJ1-6; D is perhaps TRBD1 (6 bases). V lost 5 bases and J lost 0, with 11 bases in between. This CDR3 contains 16 residues. CDR1 is LNHDA, CDR2 SQIVND, per germline (reference sequence). Here the CDR3 DNA reads TGTGCCAGTAGTGACACAGGGAGCTCCTATAATTCACCCCTCCACTTT. The encoded protein is CASSDTGSSYNSPLHF.

The chain combines TRBV4-1 with TRBJ1-2; unclear D gene. The CDR3 spans 16 residues. Between the trimmed V and J ends, which lost 0 bases and 2 bases, there was a span of 13 bases. Per the germline V gene, CDR1 is MGHRA and CDR2 is YSYEKL. Written as DNA, the CDR3 is TGCGCCAGCAGCCAAGAAGAACAGACGATAAACTATGGCTACACCTTC. It specifies CASSQEEQTINYGYTF.

The chain uses TRBV7-2 and TRBJ2-2; TRBD1 aligns across 11 bases. CDR1 and CDR2 (germline): SGHTA, FQGNSA. The CDR3 sequence is 18 residues long. V lost 1 base to trimming and J lost 7 bases; unmatched junction nucleotides: 11. CDR3 sequence: CASSLGTGGAPRGGELFF. The CDR3 DNA is TGTGCCAGCAGCTTAGGGACAGGGGGCGCTCCTAGAGGCGGGGAGCTGTTTTTT.

The gene calls are TRBV24-1 and TRBJ2-7; 8 bases line up with TRBD2. This CDR3 region has 15 residues. The trim removed 9 bases at V and 0 bases at J, leaving 9 bases unmatched. CDR1 and CDR2 from the germline V gene are KGHDR and SFDVKD. In DNA, the CDR3 is TGTGCCACCTCACCTGGCGGGGGGTCCTCCTACGAGCAGTACTTC. It encodes CATSPGGGSSYEQYF.

The chain carries TRBV24-1 and TRBJ1-2, with 10 bases fitting TRBD1. This CDR3 contains 17 residues. V shed 2 bases and J 8 bases; nucleotides not matched to a gene: 13. The germline V gene has CDR1 KGHDR and CDR2 SFDVKD. Written as DNA, the CDR3 is TGTGCCACCAGTGATTCTCAAATGAGACAGGGGGCTGGGGGCTACACCTTC. Translated, it gives CATSDSQMRQGAGGYTF.

The chain employs TRBV28 and TRBJ1-5, with D perhaps TRBD1 (6 bases). In germline, CDR1 is MDHEN, CDR2 SYDVKM. The CDR3 covers 14 residues. V dropped 6 bases and J dropped 3 bases, with 12 bases sitting between them. CDR3 sequence (DNA): TGTGCCAGCAGGGCAGACAGGTTCAATCAGCCCCAGCATTTT. It encodes CASRADRFNQPQHF.

The table lists this clone with a few counts. Compared with germline, one end of the junction differs, possibly owing to a read error. The chain couples TRBV28 to TRBJ1-3; TRBD1 is a possible D gene (5 bases). The CDR3 totals 12 residues. Germline V gives CDR1 MDHEN, CDR2 SYDVKM. CDR3 nucleotides: TGCGGTACAGGTTCCTCTGGAAACACCATATATTTT. Its protein product is CGTGSSGNTIYF.

This clone has just one count. V is TRBV6-2 or TRBV6-3 and J is TRBJ1-1; TRBD1 might be the D (6 bases). V lost 6 bases, J lost 3 bases, and 11 bases lay in between. CDR1 is MNHEY, CDR2 SVGEGT, per germline. This CDR3 has 13 residues. As DNA, the CDR3 is TGTGCCAGCAGCCCCACAGGGTACACTGAAGCTTTCTTT. This encodes CASSPTGYTEAFF.

DNA for the CDR3: TGTGCCAGCAGCGCCGCCGGGACAGGGATTGATGAAGCTTTCTTT. It yields the protein CASSAAGTGIDEAFF. The rearrangement uses TRBV9 and TRBJ1-1; 9 bases fit TRBD1. Trimming at V came to 3 bases and at J to 7 bases, leaving 10 bases not matched to a gene. CDR1 is SGDLS and CDR2 is YYNGEE in the germline V gene. The CDR3 is 15 residues long.

The CDR3 DNA is TGCGCCAGCAGCTTCCAAGGGGGCGATCAGCCCCAGCATTTT. This translates into CASSFQGGDQPQHF. This chain uses TRBV5-1 with TRBJ1-5; TRBD1 agrees at 7 bases. Germline V CDR1 and CDR2: SGHRS, YFSETQ. V trimming: 2 bases; J trimming: 5 bases; junction bases outside the gene matches: 4. The CDR3 extends over 14 amino acids.

This clone was seen a few times. This chain uses TRBV7-2 with TRBJ1-5; possible D gene TRBD1, 6 bases. This CDR3 has 13 residues. Trimming pared 5 bases from V and 5 bases from J, leaving 10 bases between. The germline V gene has CDR1 SGHTA and CDR2 FQGNSA. DNA of the CDR3: TGTGCCAGCAGCCCATACAGGGATCAGCCCCAGCATTTT. This sequence encodes CASSPYRDQPQHF.